The T cell receptor beta chain under discussion was sequenced for a study of T cells in Graves' hyperthyroidism and ophthalmopathy. The wider study: Peripheral blood was acquired at first diagnosis, ahead of any therapy whatsoever.

This clonotype was counted between two and nine times. This CDR3 has 17 amino acids. Per the germline V gene, CDR1 is MNHEY and CDR2 is SVGEGT. V lost 8 bases to trimming and J lost 2 bases; unmatched junction nucleotides: 17. Researchers took RNA transcripts and amplified the TCR beta CDR3 regions from them. With the HTBI primer set, the TCR CDR3 went through a first round of RT-PCR. TCRdb analysed the multiplex PCR reads with MiXCR anew, one entry per CDR3 protein. The repertoire includes about 690,000 distinct CDR3 sequences, 17% of them detected once, and 15% to 18% sits in the top ten. Each 10 ml fresh peripheral blood draw supplied the PBMCs.

Sequencing used blood. This receptor was taken from a man between 45 and 60 years old with Graves' hyperthyroidism. The J gene is TRBJ2-7, the V gene TRBV6-2 or TRBV6-3, with TRBD2 matching 8 bases. The CDR3 spells CASQGRGSGKGTYEQYF. CDR3 DNA sequence: TGTGCCAGCCAGGGGAGGGGTAGCGGGAAAGGGACCTACGAGCAGTACTTC.